This T cell receptor (beta chain) was found in a study of blood T cells in healthy people across ages. V shed 2 bases and J 0 bases; nucleotides not matched to a gene: 9. Germline V gives CDR1 SGHRS, CDR2 YFSETQ. This CDR3 has 17 residues. Using a J-beta primer mix together with a sample-barcoded 5' primer, a second PCR was run for roughly 7 to 11 cycles. TCRdb processed the 5' RACE reads anew with MiXCR; each CDR3 protein has one entry. Of 550,000 to 650,000 distinct CDR3 sequences listed, over 25% were seen once; the top ten hold approximately 3.5%. This clonotype has more than one count but fewer than ten. This same sample was also taken into another study, of T cells of mothers and their children.

Sequencing input: blood. The sequence was collected from a boy between 2 and 15 years old in good health. V and J are TRBV5-1 and TRBJ1-2; 8 nucleotides line up with TRBD1. CDR3 sequence (DNA): TGCGCCAGCAGCTTATATTCAGGGGGCGAGTCTAACTATGGCTACACCTTC. Translated: CASSLYSGGESNYGYTF.